This TCR beta chain emerged from a study of CD8 T cell repertoires and HIV-1 epitope variants. Study context: Controls included no peptide, Ebola AY9 epitope, and a CMV, EBV, flu pool. 1M T cells were kept uncultured as a baseline.

The length of the CDR3 is 15 residues. The V gene lost 5 bases and the J gene lost 9 bases, with 17 bases spanning the gap. Germline CDR1 and CDR2: LNHDA and SQIVND (reference sequence). Clones were sequenced by immunoSEQ multiplex PCR, and TCRdb holds only the in-frame ones, with some missing. Of about 95,000 clones listed, more than 65% are singletons. This clone was seen a handful of times. The material sequenced was uncultured baseline CD8+ T cells from peripheral blood mononuclear cells (PBMCs). This rearrangement joins TRBV19 to TRBJ1-6, with D uncertain. The sequence derives from a male donor with HIV. The CDR3 sequence is CASSPSGAKSSPLHF. CDR3 sequence (DNA): TGTGCCAGTAGTCCCTCAGGAGCAAAAAGTTCACCCCTCCACTTT.